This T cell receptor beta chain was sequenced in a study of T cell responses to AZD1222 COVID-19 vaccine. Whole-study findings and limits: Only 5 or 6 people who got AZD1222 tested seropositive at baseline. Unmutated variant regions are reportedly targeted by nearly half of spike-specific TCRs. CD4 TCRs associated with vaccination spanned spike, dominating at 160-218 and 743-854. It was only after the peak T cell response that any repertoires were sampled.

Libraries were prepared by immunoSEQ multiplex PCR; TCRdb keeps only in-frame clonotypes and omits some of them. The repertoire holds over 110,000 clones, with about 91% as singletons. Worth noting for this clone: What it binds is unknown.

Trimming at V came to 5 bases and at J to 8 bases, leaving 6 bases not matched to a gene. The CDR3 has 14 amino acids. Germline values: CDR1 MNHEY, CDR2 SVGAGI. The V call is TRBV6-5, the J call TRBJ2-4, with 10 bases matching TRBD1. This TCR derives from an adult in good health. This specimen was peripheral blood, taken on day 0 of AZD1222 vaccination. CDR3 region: CASSSRDRGHIQYF. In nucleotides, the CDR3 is TGTGCCAGCAGTAGCCGGGACAGGGGACACATTCAGTACTTC.